Below, 11 T cell receptor beta chains from the same sample are listed, as sequenced in a study of T cell responses to AZD1222 COVID-19 vaccine. The table came from immunoSEQ multiplex PCR; TCRdb's copy has only in-frame clones and leaves some out. The data contain about 110,000 clones, 92% of them singletons. Sequencing used peripheral blood, obtained 28 days after the second AZD1222 dose. The receptors were gathered from an adult who received the AZD1222 COVID-19 vaccine.

The chain employs TRBV19 and TRBJ1-2; D is undetermined. V lost 9 bases and J 2 bases, leaving 10 bases between the germline ends. This CDR3 is built from 12 residues. Germline values: CDR1 LNHDA, CDR2 SQIVND (reference sequence). The CDR3 is CASLGPNYGYTF. CDR3 bases: TGTGCCAGCCTGGGTCCCAACTATGGCTACACCTTC.

The chain is built from TRBV19 and TRBJ2-1; 8 bases map to TRBD2. CDR1 LNHDA and CDR2 SQIVND come from the germline V gene (reference sequence). CDR3 size: 14 residues. The J segment lost 5 bases and the V segment lost 5 bases, leaving 5 bases of the junction unmatched. The DNA of the CDR3 is TGTGCCAGTAGTCGGGAGACTAGCGACAATGAGCAGTTCTTC. Its protein is CASSRETSDNEQFF. Full variable domain (outside the CDR3, taken from reference TRBV19 and TRBJ2-1): DGGITQSPKYLFRKEGQNVTLSCEQNLNHDAMYWYRQDPGQGLRLIYYSQIVNDFQKGDIAEGYSVSREKKESFPLTVTSAQKNPTAFYLCASSRETSDNEQFFGPGTRLTVL.

This chain joins TRBV6-5 and TRBJ1-2; D may be TRBD1 (5 bases). This CDR3 comprises 15 residues. Germline V CDR1 and CDR2: MNHEY, SVGAGI. Trimming shortened V by 2 bases and J by 4 bases, and 14 bases separated the two germline ends. CDR3 in amino acids: CASSYNPGQGYGYTF. As DNA, the CDR3 is TGTGCCAGCAGTTACAACCCCGGGCAGGGCTATGGCTACACCTTC.

The chain is built from TRBV7-9 and TRBJ1-1, with D unclear. The CDR3 spans 14 residues. Germline V gene data show CDR1 as SEHNR and CDR2 as FQNEAQ (reference sequence). Trimming took 5 bases from V and 3 from J, leaving 13 bases between them. CDR3 sequence (DNA): TGTGCCAGCAGCGGGCCCTTTCGCGACACTGAAGCTTTCTTT. Its translation is CASSGPFRDTEAFF. The variable domain in full, completed from reference TRBV7-9 and TRBJ1-1, reads DTGVSQNPRHKITKRGQNVTFRCDPISEHNRLYWYRQTLGQGPEFLTYFQNEAQLEKSRLLSDRFSAERPKGSFSTLEIQRTEQGDSAMYLCASSGPFRDTEAFFGQGTRLTVV.

The chain joins TRBV7-9 to TRBJ2-1; D not certain. This CDR3 comprises 11 residues. The V gene lost 0 bases and the J gene lost 8 bases, with 2 bases spanning the gap. The V gene's germline CDR1 is SEHNR and CDR2 FQNEAQ (reference sequence). The CDR3, as DNA: TGTGCCAGCAGCTTAGCGGATGAGCAGTTCTTC. Amino acid sequence: CASSLADEQFF.

This sequence joins TRBV15 and TRBJ1-5; 8 positions agree with TRBD1. V gave up 9 bases and J gave up 1 base; unmatched junction bases: 14. CDR1 is LNHNV and CDR2 is YYDKDF in the germline V gene (reference sequence). This CDR3 spans 17 amino acids. The CDR3 DNA reads TGTGCCACAAGCCTCCGGGACAGGATTATGAGCAATCAGCCCCAGCATTTT. Its translation: CATSLRDRIMSNQPQHF.

The rearrangement links TRBV27 to TRBJ2-7; 10 bases align to TRBD1. In germline, CDR1 is MNHEY, CDR2 SMNVEV (reference sequence). This CDR3 comprises 12 residues. After removal of 8 bases from V and 9 bases from J, the junction contained 7 bases not matched to a gene. CDR3 sequence reads: CASGDRGQGQYF. CDR3 in DNA: TGTGCCAGCGGGGACAGGGGCCAGGGGCAGTACTTC.

This sequence joins TRBV6-5 and TRBJ1-5; no firm D call. Germline V lookup: CDR1 MNHEY, CDR2 SVGAGI. CDR3 length: 14 amino acids. V lost 6 bases and J 11 bases, leaving 20 bases between the germline ends. The CDR3: CASSLEDAIAAQHF. The CDR3 DNA is TGTGCCAGCAGCCTCGAGGACGCGATTGCGGCCCAGCATTTT.

The genes are TRBV6-5 and TRBJ2-7; 10 nucleotides agree with TRBD1. This CDR3 has 14 amino acids. The trim removed 7 bases at V and 4 bases at J, leaving 7 bases unmatched. CDR1 is MNHEY and CDR2 is SVGAGI in the germline V gene. The CDR3 coding sequence is TGTGCCAGCACAATGGGACAGGGGACTTACGAGCAGTACTTC. It specifies CASTMGQGTYEQYF.

V gene TRBV1 combines with J gene TRBJ1-6. TRBV1 counts as a pseudogene. The CDR3 runs 15 residues. The CDR3 loop reads CTSCWTVVVNSPLHF. The CDR3 region has the DNA TGCACCAGCTGCTGGACGGTAGTCGTTAATTCACCCCTCCACTTT.

The chain employs TRBV28 and TRBJ2-5; no definite D call. The germline CDR1 and CDR2 sequences are MDHEN and SYDVKM. CDR3 length: 12 amino acids. Trimming removed 2 bases at V and 4 bases at J, with 5 bases between. The DNA for the CDR3 is TGTGCCAGCAGTTTAAGTCGAGAGACCCAGTACTTC. As protein: CASSLSRETQYF.